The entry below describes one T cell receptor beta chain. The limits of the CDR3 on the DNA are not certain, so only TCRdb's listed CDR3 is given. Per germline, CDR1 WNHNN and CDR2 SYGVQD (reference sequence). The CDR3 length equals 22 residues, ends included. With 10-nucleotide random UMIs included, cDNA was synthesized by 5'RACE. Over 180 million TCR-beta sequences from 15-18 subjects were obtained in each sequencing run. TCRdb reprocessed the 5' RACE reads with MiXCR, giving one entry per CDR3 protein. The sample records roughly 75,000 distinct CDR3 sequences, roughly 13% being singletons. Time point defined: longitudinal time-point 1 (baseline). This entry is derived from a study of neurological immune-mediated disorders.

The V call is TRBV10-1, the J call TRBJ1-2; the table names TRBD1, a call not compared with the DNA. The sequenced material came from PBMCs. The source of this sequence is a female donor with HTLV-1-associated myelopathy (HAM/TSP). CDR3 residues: CASIRRGPNEQFFGPGTYGYTF.